This T cell receptor beta chain appears in the sequencing data of a study of cytomegalovirus exposure and HLA in healthy donors. Both 60 Vbeta primers and 13 Jbeta primers went into the PCR. Sequenced by immunoSEQ multiplex PCR; TCRdb stores in-frame clones only, minus some. The table records 150,000 to 200,000 clones, approximately 88% of them present only once. The CDR3 has 13 amino acids. Germline CDR1 MGHDK, CDR2 SYGVNS. Sequences were obtained from PBMCs. This receptor was obtained from a boy aged 2 to 9 in good health and CMV-seronegative. The V and J genes are TRBV25-1 and TRBJ2-5; the D gene is possibly TRBD1 (6 bases). Near its end, the DNA agrees better with TRBJ2-7, so the J call may be wrong. CDR3 sequence reads: CASSAQGDYEQYF. In DNA form, the CDR3 reads TGTGCCAGCAGTGCACAGGGTGACTACGAGCAGTACTTC.